This is a list of T cell receptor beta chains from one sample in a study of blood T cells in healthy people across ages. MiXCR, run by TCRdb on the 5' RACE reads, gives a single entry per CDR3 protein. The sample records some 1,500,000 distinct CDR3 sequences, 42% being singletons. Source material: blood. These receptors all stem from a woman aged 18 to 35 in good health. CDR3s include the opening cysteine and the closing phenylalanine or tryptophan. Fields, in order: D gene, J gene, clone size, V gene, CDR3 DNA, CDR3 protein. The D gene is left open where the match is weak. Rows may omit the clone size; those that give it use once, few, many or a size class.

>.|TRBJ1-2|few|TRBV29-1
TGCAGCGCGGGCAGTGGCTACACCTTC
CSAGSGYTF
>.|TRBJ2-2|many|TRBV30
TGTGCCTGGAGGCCCGGGACTTCCCCTTCGAACACCGGGGAGCTGTTTTTT
CAWRPGTSPSNTGELFF
>.|TRBJ2-1|once|TRBV6-2/TRBV6-3
TGTGCCAGCAGCTCCGGACAGTTCCCGTTCTCCGATAATGAGCAGTTCTTC
CASSSGQFPFSDNEQFF
>.|TRBJ2-7|.|TRBV3-1
TGTGCCAGCAGCCAAGATGGCAGACGTCTGGTCCCTCCCGAGCAGTACTTC
CASSQDGRRLVPPEQYF
>.|TRBJ2-3|few|TRBV7-9
TGTGCCAGCAGCCCGGCCCTTCAGGAGGATACGCAGTATTTT
CASSPALQEDTQYF
>.|TRBJ2-3|.|TRBV5-6
TGTGCCAGCAGCCTGGGTGGAGGCTGGGATACGCAGTATTTT
CASSLGGGWDTQYF
>.|TRBJ1-2|.|TRBV4-1
TGCGCCAGCAGCCAAGATCTCGGGGCCGCTGGCTACACCTTC
CASSQDLGAAGYTF
>.|TRBJ1-1|.|TRBV5-1
TGCGCCAGCAGCGCCGAATTGAACACTGAAGCTTTCTTT
CASSAELNTEAFF
>TRBD1|TRBJ2-1|.|TRBV7-2
TGTGCCAGCAGCTTCGGACAGGTCAATGAGCAGTTCTTT
CASSFGQVNEQFF
>.|TRBJ2-2|.|TRBV20-1
TGCAGTGCTAGAGATTCTCGGGGGCGAACCGGGGAGCTGTTTTTT
CSARDSRGRTGELFF
>.|TRBJ2-3|.|TRBV12-3/TRBV12-4
TGTGCCAGCAGTTTAGTGTCAGATACGGAGTATTTT
CASSLVSDTEYF
>.|TRBJ2-4|.|TRBV28
TGTGCCAGCAGTTACCCCTCTCCAGCAGCCAAAAACATTCAGTACTTC
CASSYPSPAAKNIQYF
>TRBD1|TRBJ1-2|few|TRBV10-3
TGTGCCACGCGACAGGGGTTCGCGAGCTATGGCTACACCTTC
CATRQGFASYGYTF
>TRBD2|TRBJ2-5|few|TRBV7-2
TGTGCCAGCAGCTTAGCAGGCCAGCGGGGGGGGCAAGAGACCCAGTACTTC
CASSLAGQRGGQETQYF
>TRBD2|TRBJ2-5|many|TRBV27
TGTGCCAGCAGTTTCCTAGCGGGAGTAGAGACCCAGTACTTC
CASSFLAGVETQYF
>.|TRBJ2-1|.|TRBV27
TGTGCCAGCAGTGCGACAGTGTCCAATGAGCAGTTCTTC
CASSATVSNEQFF
>.|TRBJ1-2|few|TRBV29-1
TGCAGCGTTGACGCCGTGACCGAGGGCTACACCTTC
CSVDAVTEGYTF
>.|TRBJ1-6|.|TRBV5-1
TGCGCCAGCCAAGTGGGGTCTAGCTCCTATAATTCACCCCTCCACTTT
CASQVGSSSYNSPLHF
>.|TRBJ1-5|few|TRBV20-1
TGCAGTGCTAGGTGGAGTGGGGTGGTGGGCAATCAGCCCCAGCATTTT
CSARWSGVVGNQPQHF
>.|TRBJ2-3|many|TRBV3-1
TGTGCCAGCGGGGGTGGTACAGATACGCAGTATTTT
CASGGGTDTQYF
>.|TRBJ1-4|.|TRBV30
TGTGCCTGGAGTGTACCAGTTTTACGCGAAAAACTGTTTTTT
CAWSVPVLREKLFF
>.|TRBJ2-1|.|TRBV7-2
TGTGCCAGCAGCTTAATCCGGGAGTATGAGCAGTTCTTC
CASSLIREYEQFF
>.|TRBJ2-5|.|TRBV7-2
TGTGTCAGCAGCTTTATGGTGGGAGAGACCCAGTACTTC
CVSSFMVGETQYF
>.|TRBJ1-1|once|TRBV6-5
TGTGCCAGCGGCGGACAGTTCGGAGAAGCTTTCTTT
CASGGQFGEAFF
>.|TRBJ1-2|.|TRBV10-3
TGTGCCATCAGTGAGTCGAATAATGAGGCTAACTATGGCTACACCTTC
CAISESNNEANYGYTF
>TRBD2|TRBJ2-5|few|TRBV12-3/TRBV12-4
TGTGCCAGCAGTTCGCGACTAGCGGGGGGCAAAGAAGAGACCCAGTACTTC
CASSSRLAGGKEETQYF
>.|TRBJ2-3|.|TRBV20-1
TGCAGTGCTAGAGCGGGGACCAACACAGATACGCAGTATTTT
CSARAGTNTDTQYF
>.|TRBJ1-1|few|TRBV5-1
TGCGCCAGCAGCTACGACAGTAACACTGAAGCTTTCTTT
CASSYDSNTEAFF
>TRBD2|TRBJ2-5|.|TRBV12-3/TRBV12-4
TGTGCCAGCAGTTCCCGGACTAGCGGGGGACCTTGGGAGACCCAGTACTTC
CASSSRTSGGPWETQYF
>.|TRBJ2-5|many|TRBV5-1
TGCGCCAGCAGCATTGGACAGTCCCAAGAGACCCAGTACTTC
CASSIGQSQETQYF
>.|TRBJ1-5|once|TRBV7-9
TGTGCCAGCAGCTTGACTCGGGCAGGTAGCAATCAGCCCCAGCATTTT
CASSLTRAGSNQPQHF
>TRBD1|TRBJ2-7|.|TRBV28
TGTGCCAGCAGTTTACTGACAGGGGTCGAGCAGTACTTC
CASSLLTGVEQYF
>.|TRBJ1-5|.|TRBV12-3/TRBV12-4
TGTGCCAGCAGTCCTGGGACGGTCTCCCACCTGACCCAGCATTTT
CASSPGTVSHLTQHF
>TRBD2|TRBJ2-3|few|TRBV4-1
TGCGCCAGCAGCCAGAAGCGGGGGACCAGCACAGATACGCAGTATTTT
CASSQKRGTSTDTQYF
>TRBD1|TRBJ2-7|.|TRBV10-3
TGTACCATCAGTGGTGGCGGGACAGGGACCTACGAGCAGTACTTC
CTISGGGTGTYEQYF
>TRBD2|TRBJ2-1|once|TRBV7-9
TGTGCCAGCGGACTAGTAATTGGGGGAGGCAATGAGCAGTTCTTC
CASGLVIGGGNEQFF
>.|TRBJ1-2|.|TRBV6-1
TGTGCCAGCAGTGAACCCGGCGGTGGCTACACCTTC
CASSEPGGGYTF
>.|TRBJ1-2|few|TRBV10-3
TGTGCCATCAGCGAACAGGTCTATGGCTACACCTTC
CAISEQVYGYTF